These 26 T cell receptor beta chains share one sample of origin, sequenced in a study of T cell responses to AZD1222 COVID-19 vaccine. Clones were read by immunoSEQ multiplex PCR, and TCRdb kept only the in-frame ones, dropping some. The sample lists 95,000 to 120,000 clones, around 83% occurring once. Sequenced material: peripheral blood, taken on day 0 of AZD1222 vaccination. These receptors were obtained from an adult in good health.

The chain has TRBV18 and TRBJ2-1; D is unclear. CDR1 and CDR2 from the germline V gene are KGHSH and LQKENI. The V end was cut by 2 bases, the J end by 0 bases, with 8 bases between. The CDR3 spans 15 residues. This CDR3 reads CASSPGVASYNEQFF. DNA for the CDR3: TGTGCCAGCTCACCAGGGGTTGCCTCCTACAATGAGCAGTTCTTC.

The genes are TRBV4-1 and TRBJ1-4; D possibly corresponds to TRBD1 (5 bases). Germline lookup yields CDR1 MGHRA and CDR2 YSYEKL. The CDR3 spans 15 residues. The V end lost 2 bases, the J end lost 0 bases, and 7 bases lay between the germline ends. CDR3 residues: CASSQTGPTNEKLFF. CDR3 bases: TGCGCCAGCAGCCAAACAGGCCCAACTAATGAAAAACTGTTTTTT.

The chain links TRBV5-4 to TRBJ2-1, with 7 bases matching TRBD1. V trimming: 4 bases; J trimming: 7 bases; junction bases outside the gene matches: 11. The CDR3 is 15 residues long. Germline CDR1 and CDR2: SGHNT and YYREEE (reference sequence). CDR3 protein: CASSRTGLVANEQFF. CDR3 in DNA: TGTGCCAGCAGCCGGACAGGATTAGTTGCGAATGAGCAGTTCTTC.

The V gene is TRBV7-3, the J gene TRBJ2-7; TRBD1 agrees at 8 bases. The CDR3 length is 15 residues. With 2 bases clipped from V and 5 bases from J, the junction kept 8 bases outside the gene matches. CDR1 and CDR2 from the germline V gene are SGHTA and FQGTGA. In DNA form, the CDR3 reads TGTGCCAGCAGCTTATCGTCACAGGGGGTCAACGAGCAGTACTTC. Translated, it gives CASSLSSQGVNEQYF. Supplemented by reference TRBV7-3 and TRBJ2-7, the full variable domain reads GAGVSQTPSNKVTEKGKYVELRCDPISGHTALYWYRQSLGQGPEFLIYFQGTGAADDSGLPNDRFFAVRPEGSVSTLKIQRTERGDSAVYLCASSLSSQGVNEQYFGPGTRLTVT.

The chain has TRBV19 and TRBJ2-1; TRBD2 aligns across 13 bases. V shed 10 bases, J shed 0 bases, and the junction held 6 bases outside the gene matches. CDR3 length equals 16 residues. Germline values: CDR1 LNHDA, CDR2 SQIVND (reference sequence). The CDR3 DNA follows: TGTGCCACTAACGGACTAGCGGGAGCCTCCTACAATGAGCAGTTCTTC. Translation gives CATNGLAGASYNEQFF.

V and J are TRBV3-1 (or the pseudogene TRBV3-2) and TRBJ2-3; 7 nucleotides line up with TRBD2. CDR1 is LGHDT, CDR2 YNNKEL, per germline (reference sequence). The CDR3 length is 16 residues. The V and J ends lost 3 bases and 2 bases, in that order; junction bases with no gene match: 8. This CDR3 reads CASSHRLADFTDTQYF. CDR3 nucleotides: TGTGCCAGCAGCCATCGGCTAGCGGATTTCACAGATACGCAGTATTTT.

The V and J genes are TRBV7-2 and TRBJ1-1; possible D gene TRBD1, 5 bases. V lost 1 base to trimming and J lost 1 base, with 7 bases between them. CDR1 SGHTA and CDR2 FQGNSA come from the germline V gene. The CDR3 runs 14 residues. CDR3 DNA: TGTGCCAGCAGCTTAGTAAGGGGGAACACTGAAGCTTTCTTT. As protein: CASSLVRGNTEAFF.

This clone has a handful of counts. The genes are TRBV5-1 and TRBJ1-6, with a weak D call TRBD1 (5 bases). There are 15 residues in the CDR3. The ends were cut back, 4 bases at V and 9 bases at J, with 17 bases in the middle. CDR1 SGHRS and CDR2 YFSETQ come from the germline V gene. The CDR3 sequence is CASSARTGGSSPLHF. DNA of the CDR3: TGCGCCAGCAGCGCAAGAACAGGAGGAAGTTCACCCCTCCACTTT.

In its sample, this clone was seen a few times. The chain joins TRBV27 to TRBJ1-1, with TRBD1 matching 7 bases. J lost 3 bases, V lost 10 bases, and 11 bases had no gene match. The V gene's germline CDR1 is MNHEY and CDR2 SMNVEV (reference sequence). This CDR3 spans 14 amino acids. In DNA form, the CDR3 reads TGTGCCACTTCAAGACAGGGAACGGACACTGAAGCTTTCTTT. Translated, it gives CATSRQGTDTEAFF.

The genes are TRBV7-2 and TRBJ1-2; D unclear. CDR3 length: 15 residues. From germline, CDR1 is SGHTA and CDR2 FQGNSA. V dropped 5 bases and J dropped 8 bases, with 21 bases sitting between them. CDR3: CASSPPDGIPGGYTF. CDR3 in DNA: TGTGCCAGCAGCCCGCCGGACGGAATTCCGGGGGGCTACACCTTC.

The V call is TRBV7-3, the J call TRBJ2-1, with D perhaps TRBD1 (7 bases). There are 17 residues in the CDR3. Trimming left V 1 base short and J 5 bases short, with 18 bases between. Per germline, CDR1 SGHTA and CDR2 FQGTGA. CDR3 residues: CASSLRRDSYGDNEQFF. The CDR3 bases are TGTGCCAGCAGCTTAAGGCGGGACAGCTATGGCGACAATGAGCAGTTCTTC.

The rearrangement links TRBV7-3 to TRBJ2-5; TRBD2 matches at 7 bases. The CDR3 extends over 14 amino acids. Germline CDR1 SGHTA, CDR2 FQGTGA. V dropped 3 bases and J dropped 2; count of bases not matched to a gene: 3. The CDR3 is CASSFQAGQETQYF. DNA of the CDR3: TGTGCCAGCAGCTTTCAAGCGGGGCAAGAGACCCAGTACTTC.

The chain combines TRBV4-2 with TRBJ1-4, with D possibly TRBD1 on 5 matching bases. Trimming took 3 bases from V and 9 from J, leaving 14 bases between them. The CDR3 has 14 amino acids. The germline V gene encodes CDR1 LGHNA and CDR2 YNFKEQ. The DNA of the CDR3 is TGTGCCAGCAGCCAGGGGCGGGACGCTCAAAAACTGTTTTTT. As protein: CASSQGRDAQKLFF.

This clone is a singleton in its sample. The chain combines TRBV7-9 with TRBJ2-2, with D maybe TRBD2 (5 bases). This CDR3 has 15 amino acids. The germline V gene encodes CDR1 SEHNR and CDR2 FQNEAQ (reference sequence). Trimming removed 1 base at V and 1 base at J, with 7 bases between. The CDR3 nucleotides read TGTGCCAGCAGCTTAGAGGGAGTGAACACCGGGGAGCTGTTTTTT. Amino acid sequence: CASSLEGVNTGELFF.

The V and J genes are TRBV7-2 and TRBJ2-3; D may be TRBD2 (6 bases). The CDR3 runs to 14 residues. Trimming removed 7 bases from V and 3 bases from J, with 14 bases in between. CDR1 SGHTA and CDR2 FQGNSA come from the germline V gene. The CDR3 region is CASTIGAGTDTQYF. CDR3 in DNA: TGTGCCAGCACCATTGGGGCGGGGACAGATACGCAGTATTTT.

In its sample, this clone was seen a few times. The chain is built from TRBV3-1 (or the pseudogene TRBV3-2) and TRBJ1-6; unclear D gene. V lost 4 bases, J lost 7 bases, and 8 bases lay in between. Germline lookup yields CDR1 LGHDT and CDR2 YNNKEL (reference sequence). There are 13 residues in the CDR3. CDR3 residues: CASSPSENSPLHF. The CDR3 DNA follows: TGTGCCAGCAGCCCCAGTGAGAATTCACCCCTCCACTTT.

In its sample, this clone was seen a few times. Within the sample, other DNA sequences also encode this same CDR3. This chain links TRBV5-1 with TRBJ1-3, with a possible D match to TRBD1 (6 bases). CDR3 length: 14 amino acids. With 0 bases removed from V and 3 bases from J, the gap between germline ends came to 7 bases. The germline V gene has CDR1 SGHRS and CDR2 YFSETQ. CDR3 region: CASSLEGGGNTIYF. The DNA for the CDR3 is TGCGCCAGCAGCTTGGAGGGGGGTGGAAACACCATATATTTT.

This chain links TRBV7-2 with TRBJ1-2; D not resolved. Germline CDR1 is SGHTA and CDR2 is FQGNSA. This CDR3 is 14 amino acids long. The V and J ends lost 3 bases and 6 bases respectively, with 14 bases between them. The CDR3 protein is CASSFPRRNNGYTF. The CDR3 coding sequence is TGTGCCAGCAGCTTCCCCCGTCGGAATAATGGCTACACCTTC. Full variable domain (outside the CDR3, taken from reference TRBV7-2 and TRBJ1-2): GAGVSQSPSNKVTEKGKDVELRCDPISGHTALYWYRQSLGQGLEFLIYFQGNSAPDKSGLPSDRFSAERTGGSVSTLTIQRTQQEDSAVYLCASSFPRRNNGYTFGSGTRLTVV.

This chain uses TRBV12-3 or TRBV12-4 with TRBJ1-1; D is ambiguous. V was shortened by 7 bases and J by 4 bases, with 7 bases between the two germline ends. This CDR3 region has 11 residues. CDR3 DNA sequence: TGTGCCAGCACCGAGGTCACTGAAGCTTTCTTT. It specifies CASTEVTEAFF.

The chain has TRBV6-5 and TRBJ1-1; 8 nucleotides align to TRBD1. CDR3 size: 16 residues. CDR1 and CDR2 from the germline V gene are MNHEY and SVGAGI. Germline trimming cut 0 bases from V and 4 bases from J; bases unmatched to any gene: 7. CDR3 amino acids: CASSYSTGEVVTEAFF. In DNA, the CDR3 is TGTGCCAGCAGTTACTCGACAGGGGAGGTGGTCACTGAAGCTTTCTTT.

The rearrangement uses TRBV23-1 and TRBJ1-1, with D perhaps matching TRBD1 (5 bases). TRBV23-1 is flagged as an ORF with uncertain function. V lost 8 bases, J lost 1 base, and 14 bases lay in between. CDR3 length: 14 residues. CDR3 residues: CASPRGGRNTEAFF. The DNA of the CDR3 is TGCGCCAGCCCCCGGGGGGGTCGGAACACTGAAGCTTTCTTT.

The rearrangement links TRBV5-6 to TRBJ1-1, with D possibly matching TRBD1 (6 bases). Germline CDR1 SGHDT, CDR2 YYEEEE. The CDR3 runs 15 residues. The V gene lost 4 bases and the J gene lost 5 bases, with 18 bases spanning the gap. The CDR3: CASSTNYRVGTEAFF. CDR3 DNA: TGTGCCAGCAGCACCAATTACAGGGTCGGTACTGAAGCTTTCTTT.

V and J are TRBV30 and TRBJ2-5; TRBD2 matches 13 bases. Germline trimming cut 3 bases from V and 4 bases from J; bases unmatched to any gene: 5. The length of the CDR3 is 15 residues. Germline V lookup: CDR1 GTSNPN, CDR2 SVGIG (reference sequence). CDR3 nucleotides: TGTGCCTGGAGCCTGGGACTAGCGGGGCTAGAGACCCAGTACTTC. Its protein product is CAWSLGLAGLETQYF. Complete variable domain (other parts from reference TRBV30 and TRBJ2-5): SQTIHQWPATLVQPVGSPLSLECTVEGTSNPNLYWYRQAAGRGLQLLFYSVGIGQISSEVPQNLSASRPQDRQFILSSKKLLLSDSGFYLCAWSLGLAGLETQYFGPGTRLLVL.

This clone was seen just once. This chain links TRBV12-5 with TRBJ2-3; 13 nucleotides align to TRBD2. The CDR3 is 17 amino acids. Germline V CDR1 and CDR2: LGHNT, FRNRAP. The V gene end was trimmed by 6 bases and the J gene end by 4 bases; junction bases not matched to a gene: 10. The DNA for the CDR3 is TGTGCTAGTGGACCCCCGACTAGCGGGGGGTGGGCAGATACGCAGTATTTT. Its protein product is CASGPPTSGGWADTQYF.

The chain recombines TRBV7-8 with TRBJ1-2; 10 bases align to TRBD1. V was clipped by 0 bases and J by 6 bases; unmatched bases: 1. The CDR3 has 14 residues. Per the germline V gene, CDR1 is SGHVS and CDR2 is FQNEAQ. CDR3 DNA sequence: TGTGCCAGCAGCTTAGCGGGACAGGGGAATGGCTACACCTTC. Translating it yields CASSLAGQGNGYTF.

The chain uses TRBV11-2 and TRBJ2-3; D is possibly TRBD1 (5 bases). CDR1 SGHAT and CDR2 FQNNGV come from the germline V gene. There are 14 residues in the CDR3. V lost 4 bases and J 2 bases, leaving 10 bases between the germline ends. In DNA form, the CDR3 reads TGTGCCAGCAGCTCAGGGATCCCCACAGATACGCAGTATTTT. It specifies CASSSGIPTDTQYF.